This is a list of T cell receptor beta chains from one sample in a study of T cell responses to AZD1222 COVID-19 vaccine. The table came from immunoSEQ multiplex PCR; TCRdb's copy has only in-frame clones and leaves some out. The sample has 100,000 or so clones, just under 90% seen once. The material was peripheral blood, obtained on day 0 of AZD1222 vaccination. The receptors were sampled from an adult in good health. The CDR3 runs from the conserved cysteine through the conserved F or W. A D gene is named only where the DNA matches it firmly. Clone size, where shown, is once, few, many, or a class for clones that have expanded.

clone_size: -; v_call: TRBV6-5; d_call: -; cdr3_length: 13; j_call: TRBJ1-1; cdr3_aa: CASSLQQNTEAFF; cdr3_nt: TGTGCCAGCAGCTTACAGCAGAACACTGAAGCTTTCTTT
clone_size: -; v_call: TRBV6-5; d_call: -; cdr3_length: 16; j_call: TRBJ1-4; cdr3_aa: CASSYGRTVTEEKLFF; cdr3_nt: TGTGCCAGCAGTTACGGACGGACGGTCACGGAGGAAAAACTGTTTTTT
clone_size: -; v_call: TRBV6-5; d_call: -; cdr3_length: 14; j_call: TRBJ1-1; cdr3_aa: CASSLLALNTEAFF; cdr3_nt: TGTGCCAGCAGCTTACTTGCCTTGAACACTGAAGCTTTCTTT
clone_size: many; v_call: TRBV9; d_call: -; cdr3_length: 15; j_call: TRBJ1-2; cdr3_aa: CASSGARVDNYGYTF; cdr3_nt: TGTGCCAGCAGCGGGGCACGGGTAGATAACTATGGCTACACCTTC
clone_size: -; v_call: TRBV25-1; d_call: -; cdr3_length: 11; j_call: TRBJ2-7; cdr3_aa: CASSLEYEQYF; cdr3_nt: TGTGCCAGCAGTTTGGAGTACGAGCAGTACTTC
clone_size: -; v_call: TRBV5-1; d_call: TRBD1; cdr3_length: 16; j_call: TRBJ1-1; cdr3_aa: CASSGGQGLGNTEAFF; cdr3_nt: TGCGCCAGCAGCGGGGGACAGGGGCTCGGGAACACTGAAGCTTTCTTT
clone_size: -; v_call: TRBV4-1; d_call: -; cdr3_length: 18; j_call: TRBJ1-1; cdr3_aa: CASSQGVGGTGVNTEAFF; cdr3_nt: TGCGCCAGCAGCCAAGGTGTGGGGGGAACTGGGGTGAACACTGAAGCTTTCTTT
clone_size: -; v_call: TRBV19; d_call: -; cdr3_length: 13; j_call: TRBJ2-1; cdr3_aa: CASSISGYNEQFF; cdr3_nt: TGTGCCAGTAGTATATCGGGGTACAATGAGCAGTTCTTC
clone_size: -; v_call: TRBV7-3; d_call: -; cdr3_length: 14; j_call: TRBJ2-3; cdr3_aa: CASSLTGSTDTQYF; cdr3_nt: TGTGCCAGCAGCCTCACAGGTTCCACAGATACGCAGTATTTT
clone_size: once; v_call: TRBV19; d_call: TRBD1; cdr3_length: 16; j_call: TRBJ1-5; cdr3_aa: CASSKISGGGNQPQHF; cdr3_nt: TGTGCCAGTAGTAAAATATCAGGGGGGGGCAATCAGCCCCAGCATTTT
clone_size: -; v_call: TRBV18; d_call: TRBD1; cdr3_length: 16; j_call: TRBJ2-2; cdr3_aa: CASSPPGQGVAGELFF; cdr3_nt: TGTGCCAGCTCACCACCCGGACAGGGGGTGGCCGGGGAGCTGTTTTTT
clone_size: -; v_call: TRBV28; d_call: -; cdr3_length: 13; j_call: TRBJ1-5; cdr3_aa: CASSLTPYQPQHF; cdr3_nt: TGTGCCAGCAGTCTCACACCATATCAGCCCCAGCATTTT
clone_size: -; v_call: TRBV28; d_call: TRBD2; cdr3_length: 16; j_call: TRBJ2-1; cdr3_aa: CASSPTGSGRANEQFF; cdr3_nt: TGTGCCAGCAGTCCCACGGGGAGCGGGAGGGCCAATGAGCAGTTCTTC
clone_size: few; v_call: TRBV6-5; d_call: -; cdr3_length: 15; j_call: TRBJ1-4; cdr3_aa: CASSYSILYNEKLFF; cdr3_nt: TGTGCCAGCAGTTACTCGATCCTGTATAATGAAAAACTGTTTTTT
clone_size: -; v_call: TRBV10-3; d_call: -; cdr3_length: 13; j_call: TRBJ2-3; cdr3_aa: CAISDLGQDTQYF; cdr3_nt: TGTGCCATCAGTGATCTGGGGCAAGATACGCAGTATTTT
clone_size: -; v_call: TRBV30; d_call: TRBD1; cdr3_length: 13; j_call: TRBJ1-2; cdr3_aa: CAWSRDRPHGYTF; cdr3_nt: TGTGCCTGGAGTCGGGACAGGCCCCATGGCTACACCTTC
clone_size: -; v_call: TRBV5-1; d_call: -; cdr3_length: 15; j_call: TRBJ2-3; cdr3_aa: CASSLGWGSTDTQYF; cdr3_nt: TGCGCCAGCAGCTTGGGTTGGGGGAGCACAGATACGCAGTATTTT
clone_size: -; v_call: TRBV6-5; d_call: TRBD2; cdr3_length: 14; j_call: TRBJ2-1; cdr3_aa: CASRPSGGNNEQFF; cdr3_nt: TGTGCCAGCAGGCCTAGCGGGGGAAACAATGAGCAGTTCTTC
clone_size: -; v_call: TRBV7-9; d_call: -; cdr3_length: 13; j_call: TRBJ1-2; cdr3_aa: CASSLNGGNSNTF; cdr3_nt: TGTGCCAGCAGCTTAAATGGGGGGAATTCGAACACCTTC
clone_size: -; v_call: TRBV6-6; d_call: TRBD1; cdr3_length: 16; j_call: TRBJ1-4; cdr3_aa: CASSYHNRDRERKLFF; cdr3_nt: TGTGCCAGCAGTTATCACAACCGGGACAGGGAAAGAAAACTGTTTTTT
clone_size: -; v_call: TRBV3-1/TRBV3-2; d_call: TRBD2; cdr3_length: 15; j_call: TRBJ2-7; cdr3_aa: CASSPRGGKSYEQYF; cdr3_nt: TGTGCCAGCAGCCCCCGGGGAGGGAAGAGCTACGAGCAGTACTTC
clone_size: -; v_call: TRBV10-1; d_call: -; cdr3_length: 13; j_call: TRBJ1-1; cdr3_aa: CASSVRGTTEAFF; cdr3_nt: TGCGCCAGCAGTGTAAGGGGAACCACTGAAGCTTTCTTT
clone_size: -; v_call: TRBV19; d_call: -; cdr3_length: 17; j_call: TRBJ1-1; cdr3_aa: CASRPALRGGAYTEAFF; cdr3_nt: TGTGCCAGTAGACCCGCGTTACGGGGGGGAGCATACACTGAAGCTTTCTTT
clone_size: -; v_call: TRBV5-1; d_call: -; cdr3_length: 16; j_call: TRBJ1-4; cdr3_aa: CASSLPAGGGNEKLFF; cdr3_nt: TGCGCCAGCAGCTTGCCAGCGGGGGGCGGTAATGAAAAACTGTTTTTT
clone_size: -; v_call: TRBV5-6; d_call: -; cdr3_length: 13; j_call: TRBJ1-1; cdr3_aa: CASSFYLNTEAFF; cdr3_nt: TGTGCCAGCAGCTTTTACCTGAACACTGAAGCTTTCTTT
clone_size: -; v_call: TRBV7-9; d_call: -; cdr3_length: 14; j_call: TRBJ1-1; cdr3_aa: CASSVSTGNTEAFF; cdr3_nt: TGTGCCAGCAGCGTCAGTACAGGGAACACTGAAGCTTTCTTT
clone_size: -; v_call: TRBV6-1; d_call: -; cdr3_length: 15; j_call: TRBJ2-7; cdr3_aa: CASSEEAVSSYEQYF; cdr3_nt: TGTGCCAGCAGTGAAGAGGCGGTGAGCTCCTACGAGCAGTACTTC
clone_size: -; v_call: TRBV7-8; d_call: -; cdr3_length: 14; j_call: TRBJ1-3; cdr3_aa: CASSLEQGGNTIYF; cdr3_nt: TGTGCCAGCAGCTTAGAGCAGGGTGGAAACACCATATATTTT
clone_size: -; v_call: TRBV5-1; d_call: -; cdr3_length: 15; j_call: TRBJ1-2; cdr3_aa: CASSLVLSAGEGYTF; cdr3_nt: TGCGCCAGCAGCTTGGTTTTGTCGGCAGGGGAAGGCTACACCTTC
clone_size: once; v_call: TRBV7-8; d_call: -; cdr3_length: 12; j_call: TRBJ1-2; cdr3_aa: CASSQSLYGYTF; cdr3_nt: TGTGCCAGCAGCCAGAGTCTCTATGGCTACACCTTC
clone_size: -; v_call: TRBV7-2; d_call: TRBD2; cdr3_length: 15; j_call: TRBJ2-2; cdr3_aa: CASSSGTSPTGELFF; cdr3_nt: TGTGCCAGCAGCTCCGGGACTAGCCCGACCGGGGAGCTGTTTTTT
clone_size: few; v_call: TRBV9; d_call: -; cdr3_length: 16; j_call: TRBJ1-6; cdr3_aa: CASSSSMGRINSPLHF; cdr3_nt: TGTGCCAGCAGCAGTAGTATGGGACGGATCAATTCACCCCTCCACTTT
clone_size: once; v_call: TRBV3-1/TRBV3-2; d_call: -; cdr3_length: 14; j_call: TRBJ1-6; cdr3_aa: CASSADPPLGPLHF; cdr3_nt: TGTGCCAGCAGCGCGGACCCCCCTTTAGGACCCCTCCACTTT